This is a list of T cell receptor beta chains from one sample in a study of shared clonotypes between healthy human individuals. Profiled with immunoSEQ multiplex PCR; TCRdb holds only in-frame clones, not every one. The table shows about 1.5 million clones, with 95% to 99% occurring only once. Input material: naive CD4+ T cells sorted from blood. The receptors stem from a young man in good health. Each CDR3 is given with its conserved first and last residue. A D gene is named only where the DNA matches it firmly. Clone sizes are given selectively: once, few, many, or a class where the clone is expanded.

CDR3nt: TGTGCCAGCAGCTTGGTAGGCGCCGGGGAGCTGTTTTTT
CDR3aa: CASSLVGAGELFF
abundance: once
v_gene: TRBV5-4
d_gene: NA
j_gene: TRBJ2-2

CDR3nt: TGTGCCAGCACCCCGACAGGGGTCTACGAGCAGTACTTC
CDR3aa: CASTPTGVYEQYF
abundance: NA
v_gene: TRBV14
d_gene: TRBD1
j_gene: TRBJ2-7

CDR3nt: TGTGCCAGCAGCTTCGGGACTAGCGGGAACCTCTACGAGCAGTACTTC
CDR3aa: CASSFGTSGNLYEQYF
abundance: once
v_gene: TRBV5-6
d_gene: TRBD2
j_gene: TRBJ2-7

CDR3nt: TGTGCCAGCAGCCTGGGGTTCGGGGTTGGAGAGACCCAGTACTTC
CDR3aa: CASSLGFGVGETQYF
abundance: NA
v_gene: TRBV4-2
d_gene: NA
j_gene: TRBJ2-5

CDR3nt: TGTGCCAGCAGCTTAAGACAGAGCTCCTACGAGCAGTACTTC
CDR3aa: CASSLRQSSYEQYF
abundance: NA
v_gene: TRBV13
d_gene: NA
j_gene: TRBJ2-7

CDR3nt: TGTGCCAGTAAACGAAATGGCGGGGAGCTGTTTTTT
CDR3aa: CASKRNGGELFF
abundance: NA
v_gene: TRBV19
d_gene: NA
j_gene: TRBJ2-2

CDR3nt: TGTGCCAGCAGCCCGGGTAAAGGGTACACCGGGGAGCTGTTTTTT
CDR3aa: CASSPGKGYTGELFF
abundance: NA
v_gene: TRBV7-3
d_gene: NA
j_gene: TRBJ2-2

CDR3nt: TGCGCCAGCAGAGCGGGGGGATCCTACGAGCAGTACTTC
CDR3aa: CASRAGGSYEQYF
abundance: NA
v_gene: TRBV5-1
d_gene: TRBD2
j_gene: TRBJ2-7

CDR3nt: TGTGCCAGCAGCCGGCCCCGGGGGGGGAGCACAGATACGCAGTATTTT
CDR3aa: CASSRPRGGSTDTQYF
abundance: NA
v_gene: TRBV7-2
d_gene: TRBD2
j_gene: TRBJ2-3

CDR3nt: TGCAGCGTTGTCGGCACCGGGGAGCTGTTTTTT
CDR3aa: CSVVGTGELFF
abundance: NA
v_gene: TRBV29-1
d_gene: NA
j_gene: TRBJ2-2

CDR3nt: TGCGCCAGCAGTGCCTTCGGGGGGAGCACAGATACGCAGTATTTT
CDR3aa: CASSAFGGSTDTQYF
abundance: NA
v_gene: TRBV10-1
d_gene: TRBD2
j_gene: TRBJ2-3

CDR3nt: TGTGCCAGCAGCTTGGGTGGCGGGATCACAGATACGCAGTATTTT
CDR3aa: CASSLGGGITDTQYF
abundance: NA
v_gene: TRBV5-4
d_gene: NA
j_gene: TRBJ2-3

CDR3nt: TGTGCCAGCAGCTTATTCCCCGATGGCGGGAGATCCGATACGCAGTATTTT
CDR3aa: CASSLFPDGGRSDTQYF
abundance: NA
v_gene: TRBV7-3
d_gene: TRBD2
j_gene: TRBJ2-3

CDR3nt: TGTGCCATCAGCCACGGGCTAGGACAGGGTTATATGGCGAACACTGAAGCTTTCTTT
CDR3aa: CAISHGLGQGYMANTEAFF
abundance: NA
v_gene: TRBV10-3
d_gene: TRBD1
j_gene: TRBJ1-1

CDR3nt: TGTGCCAGCAGTGAGTCTAGCGGGTACCAAGAGACCCAGTACTTC
CDR3aa: CASSESSGYQETQYF
abundance: NA
v_gene: TRBV2
d_gene: TRBD2
j_gene: TRBJ2-5

CDR3nt: TGTGCCAGCAACCGGGACACCGGACTCAATGAGCAGTTCTTC
CDR3aa: CASNRDTGLNEQFF
abundance: NA
v_gene: TRBV2
d_gene: NA
j_gene: TRBJ2-1

CDR3nt: TGTGCCAGCTCACCGAATCAATTGAAGAGTTCTAACTATGGCTACACCTTC
CDR3aa: CASSPNQLKSSNYGYTF
abundance: NA
v_gene: TRBV18
d_gene: NA
j_gene: TRBJ1-2

CDR3nt: TGTGCCAGCAGCCAAAATATAGGGGACTATGGCTACACCTTC
CDR3aa: CASSQNIGDYGYTF
abundance: NA
v_gene: TRBV4-2
d_gene: NA
j_gene: TRBJ1-2

CDR3nt: TGCGCCAGCAGCTTGGTGGACAGGAACACTGAAGCTTTCTTT
CDR3aa: CASSLVDRNTEAFF
abundance: NA
v_gene: TRBV5-1
d_gene: NA
j_gene: TRBJ1-1

CDR3nt: TGTGCCAGCAGCTTGGATGTTAGCAATCAGCCCCAGCATTTT
CDR3aa: CASSLDVSNQPQHF
abundance: NA
v_gene: TRBV5-5
d_gene: NA
j_gene: TRBJ1-5

CDR3nt: TGCGCCAGCAGCTGGTTGGGAGTGAAAAACATTCAGTACTTC
CDR3aa: CASSWLGVKNIQYF
abundance: NA
v_gene: TRBV5-1
d_gene: NA
j_gene: TRBJ2-4

CDR3nt: TGTGCCAGCAGCTTAGCGCAAGGACTAGCGGGAGCGGCCCAGTACTTC
CDR3aa: CASSLAQGLAGAAQYF
abundance: NA
v_gene: TRBV11-1
d_gene: TRBD2
j_gene: TRBJ2-5

CDR3nt: TGTGCCAGCAGCTTAGGTGGACCCTCTTTCTCTGGGGCCAACGTCCTGACTTTC
CDR3aa: CASSLGGPSFSGANVLTF
abundance: NA
v_gene: TRBV7-3
d_gene: NA
j_gene: TRBJ2-6

CDR3nt: TGTGCCAGCTCACCACGCTCCGGGACAGGGAGCAATGAGCAGTTCTTC
CDR3aa: CASSPRSGTGSNEQFF
abundance: NA
v_gene: TRBV18
d_gene: TRBD1
j_gene: TRBJ2-1

CDR3nt: TGTGCCACCAGCAGAGATTTAGTAGAGGCCACCGGGGAGCTGTTTTTT
CDR3aa: CATSRDLVEATGELFF
abundance: NA
v_gene: TRBV15
d_gene: NA
j_gene: TRBJ2-2

CDR3nt: TGTGCCAGCAGTGAAATTGGCGTAAACACTGAAGCTTTCTTT
CDR3aa: CASSEIGVNTEAFF
abundance: NA
v_gene: TRBV25-1
d_gene: NA
j_gene: TRBJ1-1

CDR3nt: TGCGCCAGCAGCTTGGCGGGGAGTCCCTACGAGCAGTACTTC
CDR3aa: CASSLAGSPYEQYF
abundance: NA
v_gene: TRBV5-1
d_gene: NA
j_gene: TRBJ2-7

CDR3nt: TGTGCCACCAGCAGAGTACGGGCGGGGGTGGCCGAGCAGTACTTC
CDR3aa: CATSRVRAGVAEQYF
abundance: NA
v_gene: TRBV15
d_gene: TRBD2
j_gene: TRBJ2-7

CDR3nt: TGCGCCAGCAGCCAAGGTTACGGATCATCCGCAACTAATGAAAAACTGTTTTTT
CDR3aa: CASSQGYGSSATNEKLFF
abundance: NA
v_gene: TRBV4-3
d_gene: NA
j_gene: TRBJ1-4

CDR3nt: TGTGCCATCAGTGACCCCGAGAAGGGTCAGCCCCAGCATTTT
CDR3aa: CAISDPEKGQPQHF
abundance: NA
v_gene: TRBV10-3
d_gene: NA
j_gene: TRBJ1-5

CDR3nt: TGTGCCAGCTCACCGGACAGCATGAACACTGAAGCTTTCTTT
CDR3aa: CASSPDSMNTEAFF
abundance: NA
v_gene: TRBV18
d_gene: NA
j_gene: TRBJ1-1

CDR3nt: TGTGCCAGCAGACTGGGCGCGGGGGGTGAGCAGTACTTC
CDR3aa: CASRLGAGGEQYF
abundance: NA
v_gene: TRBV28
d_gene: TRBD2
j_gene: TRBJ2-7

CDR3nt: TGTGCCAGCTCACCGAAAACAGGGTATAATGAAAAACTGTTTTTT
CDR3aa: CASSPKTGYNEKLFF
abundance: NA
v_gene: TRBV18
d_gene: NA
j_gene: TRBJ1-4

CDR3nt: TGTGCCAGCAGCTTAAGGCCGACAGGGGGACAGCCCCAGCATTTT
CDR3aa: CASSLRPTGGQPQHF
abundance: NA
v_gene: TRBV11-2
d_gene: TRBD1
j_gene: TRBJ1-5

CDR3nt: TGTGCCAGCAGCCCATTGACAGGGGGCTCTGGGGCCAACGTCCTGACTTTC
CDR3aa: CASSPLTGGSGANVLTF
abundance: NA
v_gene: TRBV27
d_gene: TRBD1
j_gene: TRBJ2-6

CDR3nt: TGTGCCAGCAGCTTCCTGGGGACTAGCGGTGGCTCCTACGAGCAGTACTTC
CDR3aa: CASSFLGTSGGSYEQYF
abundance: NA
v_gene: TRBV11-2
d_gene: TRBD2
j_gene: TRBJ2-7

CDR3nt: TGTGCCAGCAGCCACCTAGGGAGCAACACCGGGGAGCTGTTTTTT
CDR3aa: CASSHLGSNTGELFF
abundance: NA
v_gene: TRBV28
d_gene: NA
j_gene: TRBJ2-2

CDR3nt: TGTGCCAGCAGTGCCTCCGGGACTAGCTTCTTCAGGTTGTACTTC
CDR3aa: CASSASGTSFFRLYF
abundance: NA
v_gene: TRBV6-1
d_gene: TRBD2
j_gene: TRBJ2-7

CDR3nt: TGTGCCAGCTCACCATGGCGGGAGTCCACAGATACGCAGTATTTT
CDR3aa: CASSPWRESTDTQYF
abundance: NA
v_gene: TRBV18
d_gene: TRBD2
j_gene: TRBJ2-3

CDR3nt: TGTGCCAGCAGTTTAGGAGCGGGACGGGATACGCAGTATTTT
CDR3aa: CASSLGAGRDTQYF
abundance: once
v_gene: TRBV28
d_gene: TRBD2
j_gene: TRBJ2-3

CDR3nt: TGTGCCAGCAGCCAAGCAGGGCCAATACAGCGAAGGGCTGAAGCTTTCTTT
CDR3aa: CASSQAGPIQRRAEAFF
abundance: NA
v_gene: TRBV14
d_gene: NA
j_gene: TRBJ1-1

CDR3nt: TGTGCCAGCAGCCCCTTCCCCCCCTCGCAGTTCGGCTACACCTTC
CDR3aa: CASSPFPPSQFGYTF
abundance: NA
v_gene: TRBV5-5
d_gene: NA
j_gene: TRBJ1-2

CDR3nt: TGTGCCAGCTCCCCGGGTGTGGGGAAGGCTGGCTACACCTTC
CDR3aa: CASSPGVGKAGYTF
abundance: NA
v_gene: TRBV18
d_gene: NA
j_gene: TRBJ1-2

CDR3nt: TGCGCCAGCAGCCAAGATCTGGGCCCCTACGAGCAGTACTTC
CDR3aa: CASSQDLGPYEQYF
abundance: NA
v_gene: TRBV4-3
d_gene: NA
j_gene: TRBJ2-7

CDR3nt: TGCGCCAGCAGCGCCGGGACAGCCACTTCTGGAAACACCATATATTTT
CDR3aa: CASSAGTATSGNTIYF
abundance: NA
v_gene: TRBV10-1
d_gene: TRBD1
j_gene: TRBJ1-3

CDR3nt: TGCAGCGTTGGGGATACAGGGTCAGGGGCCAACGTCCTGACTTTC
CDR3aa: CSVGDTGSGANVLTF
abundance: once
v_gene: TRBV29-1
d_gene: NA
j_gene: TRBJ2-6

CDR3nt: TGTGCCAGCAGCCTCCTCCCGGGACAGGGATATCAGCCCCAGCATTTT
CDR3aa: CASSLLPGQGYQPQHF
abundance: NA
v_gene: TRBV11-2
d_gene: TRBD1
j_gene: TRBJ1-5

CDR3nt: TGCAGCGTTGTCCCTGGACAGGGGGCCTCCTACAATGAGCAGTTCTTC
CDR3aa: CSVVPGQGASYNEQFF
abundance: NA
v_gene: TRBV29-1
d_gene: TRBD1
j_gene: TRBJ2-1

CDR3nt: TGTGCCAGCAGCTTAGCGGGGGCCATTTCCTACGAGCAGTACTTC
CDR3aa: CASSLAGAISYEQYF
abundance: NA
v_gene: TRBV7-2
d_gene: NA
j_gene: TRBJ2-7

CDR3nt: TGTGCCAGTAGTAGCCCCGGGCAGACCGCCAGGTATGGCTACACCTTC
CDR3aa: CASSSPGQTARYGYTF
abundance: NA
v_gene: TRBV19
d_gene: NA
j_gene: TRBJ1-2

CDR3nt: TGTGCCGGGGGCGGGCCAACGAACACCGGGGAGCTGTTTTTT
CDR3aa: CAGGGPTNTGELFF
abundance: NA
v_gene: TRBV6-1
d_gene: NA
j_gene: TRBJ2-2

CDR3nt: TGTGCCAGTAGTATTGGCAGGGAGGGGACTGAAGCTTTCTTT
CDR3aa: CASSIGREGTEAFF
abundance: NA
v_gene: TRBV19
d_gene: NA
j_gene: TRBJ1-1